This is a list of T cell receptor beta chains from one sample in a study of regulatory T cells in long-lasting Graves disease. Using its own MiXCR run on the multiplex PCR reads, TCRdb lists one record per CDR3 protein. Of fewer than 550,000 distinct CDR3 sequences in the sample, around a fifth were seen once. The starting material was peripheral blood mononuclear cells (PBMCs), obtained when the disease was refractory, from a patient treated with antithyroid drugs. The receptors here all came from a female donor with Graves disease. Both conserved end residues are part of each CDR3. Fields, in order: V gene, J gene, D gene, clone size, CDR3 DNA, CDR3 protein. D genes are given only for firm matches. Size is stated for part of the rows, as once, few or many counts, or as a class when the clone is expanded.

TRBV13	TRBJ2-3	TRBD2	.	TGTGCCAGCAGCTTAGCGATCGGACTAGCGGAACAAGCAGATACGCAGTATTTT	CASSLAIGLAEQADTQYF
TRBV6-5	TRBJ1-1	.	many	TGTGCCAGCAGTTACTCCCGTCCGTTCAGGGGTAAGAACACTGAAGCTTTCTTT	CASSYSRPFRGKNTEAFF
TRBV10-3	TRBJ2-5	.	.	TGTGCCATCAGGGACGGTGAGCAAGAGACCCAGTACTTC	CAIRDGEQETQYF
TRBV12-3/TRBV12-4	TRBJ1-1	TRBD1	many	TGTGCCAGCTCCCCTACCGGGACAGCGAACACTGAAGCTTTCTTT	CASSPTGTANTEAFF
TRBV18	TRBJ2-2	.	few	TGTGCCAGCTCACCAGAGACCGGGGAGCTGTTTTTT	CASSPETGELFF
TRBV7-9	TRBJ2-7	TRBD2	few	TGTGCCAGCAGCTTTTTCGAATGGGCTAGCGGGCTCCACGAGCAGTACTTC	CASSFFEWASGLHEQYF
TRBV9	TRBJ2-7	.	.	TGTGCCAGCAGCGCGGGGGGGACAGAGCACTACGAGCAGTACTTC	CASSAGGTEHYEQYF
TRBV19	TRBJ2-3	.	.	TGTGCCAGTAGTATCAGCGGTCAGCCCACAGATACGCAGTATTTT	CASSISGQPTDTQYF
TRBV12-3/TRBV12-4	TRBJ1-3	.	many	TGTGCCAGCAGTTTTATGGGGAGCTCTGGAAACACCATATATTTT	CASSFMGSSGNTIYF
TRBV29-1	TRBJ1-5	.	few	TGCAGCGTTGCCCCAAACCCTGAGGGTCCCTGGGAGCCCCAGCATTTT	CSVAPNPEGPWEPQHF
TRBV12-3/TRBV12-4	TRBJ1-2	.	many	TGTGCCAGCAGTTTTGGAAGGCGGGAAAACTATGGCTACACCTTC	CASSFGRRENYGYTF
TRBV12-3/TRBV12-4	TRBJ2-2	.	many	TGTGCCAGCAGTATAGGGGGGAACGGGGAGCTGTTTTTT	CASSIGGNGELFF
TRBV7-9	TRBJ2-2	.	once	TGTGCCAGCAGCGGACGGGTCTTCGCGAACACCGGGGAGCTGTTTTTT	CASSGRVFANTGELFF
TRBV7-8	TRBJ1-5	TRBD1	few	TGTGCCAGCAGCCGATTCCGGCCGGGACAGACCAATCAGCCCCAGCATTTT	CASSRFRPGQTNQPQHF
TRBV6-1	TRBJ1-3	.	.	TGTGCCAGCTGCTCCGGTGGAAACACCATATATTTT	CASCSGGNTIYF
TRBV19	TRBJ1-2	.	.	TGTGCCAGTAGTATTCGGGGACAAGACTTATCTAACTATGGCTACACCTTC	CASSIRGQDLSNYGYTF
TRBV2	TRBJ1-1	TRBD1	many	TGTGCCAGCACGGACAGGGGGTGGAACACTGAAGCTTTCTTT	CASTDRGWNTEAFF
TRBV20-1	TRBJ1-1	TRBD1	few	TGCAGTGCTCTCCCAGGGGGCGGTGGGACTGAAGCTTTCTTT	CSALPGGGGTEAFF
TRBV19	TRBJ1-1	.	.	TGTGCCAGTAGGTTCCGGGGACGGGACGCTGAAGCTTTCTTT	CASRFRGRDAEAFF
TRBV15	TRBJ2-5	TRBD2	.	TGTGCCACCAGCATAGGGACTAGCGGGAGAAGTGAGACCCAGTACTTC	CATSIGTSGRSETQYF
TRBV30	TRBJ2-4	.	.	TGTGCCTGGAGCGGAGACCAGGACGGGCACATTCAGTACTTC	CAWSGDQDGHIQYF
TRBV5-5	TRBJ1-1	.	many	TGTGCCAGCAGCTTGGTTTCCACTGAAGCTTTCTTT	CASSLVSTEAFF
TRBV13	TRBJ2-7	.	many	TGTGCCAGCAGCTCAGATAGTCGTTCCTACGAGCAGTACTTC	CASSSDSRSYEQYF
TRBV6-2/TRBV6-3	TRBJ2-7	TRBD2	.	TGTGCCAGCAGTGCAACTAGCGGCTCCAGAGAAGAGCAGTACTTC	CASSATSGSREEQYF
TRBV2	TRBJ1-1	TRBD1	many	TGTGCCAGCAGCTCCGGACAGGGAACTGAAGCTTTCTTT	CASSSGQGTEAFF
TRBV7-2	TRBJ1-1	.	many	TGTGCCAGCAGCTTAGCTAGCCCGGGACACCAGAACACTGAAGCTTTCTTT	CASSLASPGHQNTEAFF
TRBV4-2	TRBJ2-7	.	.	TGTGCCAGCAGCCAAGCAATGGGCAACTCCTACGAGCAGTACTTC	CASSQAMGNSYEQYF
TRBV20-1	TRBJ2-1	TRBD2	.	TGCAGTGCTAGAGATCCTTCTAGCGGGGGCAATGAGCAGTTCTTC	CSARDPSSGGNEQFF
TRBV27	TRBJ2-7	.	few	TGTGCCAGCAGTTTAAGGGGCAGGGACATCGACGAGCAGTACTTC	CASSLRGRDIDEQYF
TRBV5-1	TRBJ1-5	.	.	TGCGCCAGCAGCTTGGAGGCAGGGTCGCAGCCCCAGCATTTT	CASSLEAGSQPQHF
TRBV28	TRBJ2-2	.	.	TGTGCCAGCAGCTTAGTTGCCTTGGGGTTTCTGAACACCGGGGAGCTGTTTTTT	CASSLVALGFLNTGELFF
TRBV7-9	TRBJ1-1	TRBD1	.	TGTGCCAGCAGCTCTCCTGGGGACAGGCTGATGAACACTGAAGCTTTCTTT	CASSSPGDRLMNTEAFF
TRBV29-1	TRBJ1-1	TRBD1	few	TGCAGCGCTGGACAGGGGGGGAACACTGAAGCTTTCTTT	CSAGQGGNTEAFF
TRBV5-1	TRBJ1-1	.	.	TGCGCCAGCAGCTTGTCGGGCAGCCTGAACACTGAAGCTTTCTTT	CASSLSGSLNTEAFF
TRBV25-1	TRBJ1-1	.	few	TGTGCCAGCAGTGAAACCCCGGGGGGGTTTGGGGGGAATCATGAAGCTTTCTTT	CASSETPGGFGGNHEAFF
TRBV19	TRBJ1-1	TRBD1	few	TGTGCCAGTAGTATGGGACAGGGGATGAACACTGAAGCTTTCTTT	CASSMGQGMNTEAFF
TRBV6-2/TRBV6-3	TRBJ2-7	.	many	TGTGCCAGCAGTTACTCGAAACGGGACACCCCAGAGCAGTACTTC	CASSYSKRDTPEQYF
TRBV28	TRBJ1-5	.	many	TGTGCCAGCAGTTGGAGAGGCGAGGGCAAGCAGCCCCAGCATTTT	CASSWRGEGKQPQHF
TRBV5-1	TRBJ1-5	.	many	TGCGCCAGCAGCTTGGCAGGGGCGAGGGATCAGCCCCAGCATTTT	CASSLAGARDQPQHF
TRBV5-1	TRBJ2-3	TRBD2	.	TGCGCCAGCAGCGAGGGACTATCTAGCACAGATACGCAGTATTTT	CASSEGLSSTDTQYF
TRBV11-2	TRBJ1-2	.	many	TGTGCCGTCCGGGAGGAGGGAATGAGAGGCTACACCTTC	CAVREEGMRGYTF
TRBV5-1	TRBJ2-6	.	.	TGCGCCAGCAGCAACGGGGCCAACGTCCTGACTTTC	CASSNGANVLTF
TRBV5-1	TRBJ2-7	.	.	TGCGCCAGCAGAGGCGGAAGGGGCGACGGTGCCTACGAGCAGTACTTC	CASRGGRGDGAYEQYF
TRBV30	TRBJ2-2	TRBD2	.	TGTGCCTGGGGACTAGCGGGAGTTACCGGGGAGCTGTTTTTT	CAWGLAGVTGELFF
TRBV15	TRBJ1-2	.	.	TGTGCCACCAGCAGAGCAGGGGACCCCTATGGCTACACCTTC	CATSRAGDPYGYTF
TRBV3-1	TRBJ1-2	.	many	TGTGCCAGCAGCCGGGGGGGGCGCGACTATGGCTACACCTTC	CASSRGGRDYGYTF
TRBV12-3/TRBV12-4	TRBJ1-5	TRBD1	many	TGTGCCAGCAGTTCGACAGGGGCCCAGGATCAGCCCCAGCATTTT	CASSSTGAQDQPQHF
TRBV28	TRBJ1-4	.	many	TGTGCCAGCAGTTCCGCCGGGTTAACTAATGAAAAACTGTTTTTT	CASSSAGLTNEKLFF
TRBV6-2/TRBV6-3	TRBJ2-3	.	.	TGTGCCAGCAGTCGTAATTCCCCCGCCGATACGCAGTATTTT	CASSRNSPADTQYF
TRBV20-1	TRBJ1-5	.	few	TGCAGTGCTGGGGGGGGAAGCCATCAGCCCCAGCATTTT	CSAGGGSHQPQHF